This T cell receptor (beta chain) was identified during a study of vaccination effects on CD4 cells after COVID-19. Study-level information: Participants each got two BNT162b2 or mRNA-1273 vaccine doses.

In regard to this clone: What it recognizes is unknown.

ViraFEST assay sequencing came after antigen-specific CD4+ T cells were expanded with viral peptide pools. After more than 9 days in culture, the CD4+ T cells were isolated. Vaccine recipients, nucleocapsid antibody negative, had no prior SARS-CoV-2 infection. Clones were read by immunoSEQ multiplex PCR, and TCRdb kept only the in-frame ones, dropping some. The sample has about 38,000 clones; more than 60% are singletons. The receptor was isolated from a human donor who received a COVID-19 vaccine. The sample consisted of CD4+ T cells from PBMCs cultured with SARS-CoV-2 spike peptides, taken before COVID-19 vaccination.

The CDR3 loop reads CASSQASRLVRNEQFF. CDR3 nucleotide sequence: TGTGCCAGCAGCCAAGCATCCCGACTAGTGAGAAATGAGCAGTTCTTC. The V gene is TRBV3-1 (or the pseudogene TRBV3-2), the J gene TRBJ2-1; D possibly corresponds to TRBD2 (6 bases). Trimming removed 1 base from V and 7 bases from J, with 17 bases in between. The CDR3 runs 16 residues. In germline, CDR1 is LGHDT, CDR2 YNNKEL (reference sequence).